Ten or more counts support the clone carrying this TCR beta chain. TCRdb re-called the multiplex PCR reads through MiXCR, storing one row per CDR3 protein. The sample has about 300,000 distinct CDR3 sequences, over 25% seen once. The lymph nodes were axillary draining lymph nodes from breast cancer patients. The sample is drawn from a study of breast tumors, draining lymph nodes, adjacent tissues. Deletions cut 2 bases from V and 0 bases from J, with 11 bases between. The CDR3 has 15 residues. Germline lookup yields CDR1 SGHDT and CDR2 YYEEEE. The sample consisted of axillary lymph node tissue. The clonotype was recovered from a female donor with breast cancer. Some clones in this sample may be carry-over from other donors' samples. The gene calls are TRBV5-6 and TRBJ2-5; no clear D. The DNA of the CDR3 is TGTGCCAGCAGCTTAGGGTTTCTGTACCAAGAGACCCAGTACTTC. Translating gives CASSLGFLYQETQYF.